This T cell receptor beta chain was recorded in a study of cytomegalovirus exposure and HLA in healthy donors. Both 60 Vbeta primers and 13 Jbeta primers went into the PCR. The protocol was immunoSEQ multiplex PCR, while the TCRdb copy is restricted to in-frame clones and leaves out a portion. Of some 150,000 clones in the sample, about 74% were seen once. This CDR3 region has 15 residues. Looked up from germline, CDR1 is LNHDA and CDR2 is SQIVND (reference sequence). The J segment lost 4 bases and the V segment lost 2 bases, leaving 3 bases of the junction unmatched. As for this clone: Antigen specificity is unknown.

Study results and caveats: In an earlier analysis, about 87% or about 30%: the productive usage of most TCR beta V segments.

The chain links TRBV19 to TRBJ2-3; the match to TRBD2 covers 10 bases. Sequencing input: PBMCs. The receptor was derived from a woman in her thirties or forties in good health and CMV-seronegative. CDR3 sequence (DNA): TGTGCCAGTAGTATATATCTAGCGGGGGCAGATACGCAGTATTTT. Residues: CASSIYLAGADTQYF.